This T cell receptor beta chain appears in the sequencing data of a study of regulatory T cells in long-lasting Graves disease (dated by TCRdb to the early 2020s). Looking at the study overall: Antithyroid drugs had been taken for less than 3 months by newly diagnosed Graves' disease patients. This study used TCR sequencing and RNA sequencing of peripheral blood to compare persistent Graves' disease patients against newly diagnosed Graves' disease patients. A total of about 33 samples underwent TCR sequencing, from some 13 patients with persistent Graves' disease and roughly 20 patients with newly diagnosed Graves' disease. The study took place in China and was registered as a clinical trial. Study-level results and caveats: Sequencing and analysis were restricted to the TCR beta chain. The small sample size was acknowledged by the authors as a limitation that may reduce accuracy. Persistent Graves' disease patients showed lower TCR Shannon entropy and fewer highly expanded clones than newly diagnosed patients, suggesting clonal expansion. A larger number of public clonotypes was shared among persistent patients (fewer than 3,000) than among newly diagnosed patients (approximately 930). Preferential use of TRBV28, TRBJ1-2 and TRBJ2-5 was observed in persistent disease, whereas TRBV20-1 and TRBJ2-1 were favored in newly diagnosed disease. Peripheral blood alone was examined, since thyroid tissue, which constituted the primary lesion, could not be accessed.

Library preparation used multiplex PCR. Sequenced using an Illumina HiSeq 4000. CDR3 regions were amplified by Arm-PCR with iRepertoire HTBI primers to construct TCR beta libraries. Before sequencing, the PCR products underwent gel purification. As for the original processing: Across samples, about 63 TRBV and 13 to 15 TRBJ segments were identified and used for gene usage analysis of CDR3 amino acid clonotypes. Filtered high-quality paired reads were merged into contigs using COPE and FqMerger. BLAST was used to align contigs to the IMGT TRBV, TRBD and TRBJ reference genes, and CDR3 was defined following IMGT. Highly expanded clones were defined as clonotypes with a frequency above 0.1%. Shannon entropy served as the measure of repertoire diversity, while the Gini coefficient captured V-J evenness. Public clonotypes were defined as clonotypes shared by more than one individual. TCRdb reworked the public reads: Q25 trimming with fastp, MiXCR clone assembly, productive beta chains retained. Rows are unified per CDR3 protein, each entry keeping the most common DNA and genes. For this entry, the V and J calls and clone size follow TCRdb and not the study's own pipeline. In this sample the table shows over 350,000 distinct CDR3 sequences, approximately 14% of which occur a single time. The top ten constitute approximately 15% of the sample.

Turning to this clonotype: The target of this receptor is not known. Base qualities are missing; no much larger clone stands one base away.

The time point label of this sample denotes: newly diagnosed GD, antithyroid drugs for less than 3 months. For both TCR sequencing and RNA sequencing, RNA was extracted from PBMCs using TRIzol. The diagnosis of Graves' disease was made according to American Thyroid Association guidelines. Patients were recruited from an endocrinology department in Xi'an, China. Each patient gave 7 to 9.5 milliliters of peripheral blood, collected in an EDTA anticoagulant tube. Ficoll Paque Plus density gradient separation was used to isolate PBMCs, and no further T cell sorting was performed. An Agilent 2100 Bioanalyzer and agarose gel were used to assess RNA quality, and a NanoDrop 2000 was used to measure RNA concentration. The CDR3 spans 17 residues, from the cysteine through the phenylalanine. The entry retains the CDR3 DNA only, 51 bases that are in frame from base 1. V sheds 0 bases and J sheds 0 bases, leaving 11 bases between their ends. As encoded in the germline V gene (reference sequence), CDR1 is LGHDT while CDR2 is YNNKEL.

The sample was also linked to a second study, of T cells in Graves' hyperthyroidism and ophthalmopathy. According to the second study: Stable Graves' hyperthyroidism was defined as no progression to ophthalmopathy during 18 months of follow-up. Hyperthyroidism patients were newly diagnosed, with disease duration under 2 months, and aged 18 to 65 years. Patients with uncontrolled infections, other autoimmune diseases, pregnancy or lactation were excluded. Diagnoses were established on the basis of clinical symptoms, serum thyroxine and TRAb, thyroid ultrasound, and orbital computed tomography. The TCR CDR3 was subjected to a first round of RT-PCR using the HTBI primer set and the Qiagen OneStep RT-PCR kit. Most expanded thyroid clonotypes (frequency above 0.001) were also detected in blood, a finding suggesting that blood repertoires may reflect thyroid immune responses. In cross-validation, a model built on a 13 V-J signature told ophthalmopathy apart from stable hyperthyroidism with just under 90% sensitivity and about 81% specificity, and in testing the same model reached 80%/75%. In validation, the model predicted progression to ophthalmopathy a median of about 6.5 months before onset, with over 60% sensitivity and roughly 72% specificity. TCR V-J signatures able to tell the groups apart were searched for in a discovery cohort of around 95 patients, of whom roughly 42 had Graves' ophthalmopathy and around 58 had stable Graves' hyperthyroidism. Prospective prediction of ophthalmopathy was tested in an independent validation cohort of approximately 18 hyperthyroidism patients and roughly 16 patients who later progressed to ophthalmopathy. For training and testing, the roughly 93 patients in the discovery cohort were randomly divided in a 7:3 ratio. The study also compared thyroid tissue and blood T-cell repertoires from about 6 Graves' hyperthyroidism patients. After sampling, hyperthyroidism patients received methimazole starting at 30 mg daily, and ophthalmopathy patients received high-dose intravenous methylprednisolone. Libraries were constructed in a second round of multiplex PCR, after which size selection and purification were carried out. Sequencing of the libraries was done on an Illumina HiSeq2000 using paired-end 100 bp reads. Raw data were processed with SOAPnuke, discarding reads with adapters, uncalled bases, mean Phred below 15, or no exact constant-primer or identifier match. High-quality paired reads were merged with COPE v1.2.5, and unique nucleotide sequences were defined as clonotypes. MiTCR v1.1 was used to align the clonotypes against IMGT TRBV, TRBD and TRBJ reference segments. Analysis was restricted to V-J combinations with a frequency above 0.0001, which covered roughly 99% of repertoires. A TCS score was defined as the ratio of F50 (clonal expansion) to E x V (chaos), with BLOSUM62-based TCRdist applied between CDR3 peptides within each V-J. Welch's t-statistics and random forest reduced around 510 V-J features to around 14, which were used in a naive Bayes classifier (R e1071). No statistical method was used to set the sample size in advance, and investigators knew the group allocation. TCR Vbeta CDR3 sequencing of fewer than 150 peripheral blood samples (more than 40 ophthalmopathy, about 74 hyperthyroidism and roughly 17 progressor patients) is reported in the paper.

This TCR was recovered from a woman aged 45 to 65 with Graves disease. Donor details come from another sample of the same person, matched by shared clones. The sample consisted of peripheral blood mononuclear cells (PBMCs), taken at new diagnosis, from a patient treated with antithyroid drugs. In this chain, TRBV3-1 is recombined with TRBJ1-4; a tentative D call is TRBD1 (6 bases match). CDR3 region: CASSQETGYATNEKLFF. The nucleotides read TGTGCCAGCAGCCAAGAGACAGGATACGCAACTAATGAAAAACTGTTTTTT.